A selection of T cell receptor beta chains follows, all from one sample in a study of tumor-infiltrating lymphocytes in primary liver carcinoma. TCRdb called the multiplex PCR reads again in MiXCR, with one record for every CDR3 protein. The sample records fewer than 200,000 distinct CDR3 sequences, approximately 86% being singletons. The sample comprised tumor tissue from primary liver carcinoma. All receptors derive from a man aged 40-49 years with primary liver carcinoma and hepatitis B virus infection. CDR3s include the opening cysteine and the closing phenylalanine or tryptophan. Fields, in order: V gene, CDR3 protein.

>TRBV11-2
CASSPDSGELFF
>TRBV4-1
CTSSQDSPTHSGNTIYF
>TRBV5-1
CTSSLDGMNIEAFF
>TRBV11-2
CASSSDRGYVFTF
>TRBV11-2
CAISLSVRVQRYF
>TRBV4-2
CASSQEIAWVSYNEQFF
>TRBV11-1
CASRSSSVISYNERFF
>TRBV29-1
CSASRTGGSWETQYF
>TRBV11-2
CASSANRSSYEQYF
>TRBV11-1
CASSPGAPNEQLF
>TRBV24-1
CATSDLGGGPSYEQYF
>TRBV29-1
CSAQQGGTDTQNF
>TRBV29-1
CSFEDPGGMSYEQFF
>TRBV29-1
CSVEGNRGLDNEQFF
>TRBV11-1
CASSLMGLVGETQYF
>TRBV29-1
CSALDRSSYEQYF
>TRBV28
CAVAPGGGNTEAFF
>TRBV6-2/TRBV6-3
CASKSVQDGYEQYF
>TRBV11-1
CASSTGHTNTGELFF
>TRBV30
CVWNGAWGFVGELFF
>TRBV11-2
CDSSLGLNTEALF
>TRBV6-6
CASSIGGSTEAFF
>TRBV20-1
CSARDRPYEQYF
>TRBV28
CASSFPGHSTDTQYF
>TRBV7-8
CASSRLSSGLPKNIQYF
>TRBV6-1
CANSIMDINEKLFF
>TRBV29-1
CSIEGQGNNEAFF